A single sample is the source of the 30 T cell receptor beta chains below, sequenced in a study of cytomegalovirus exposure and HLA in healthy donors. The PCR made use of 60 Vbeta and 13 Jbeta primers. Clones were read by immunoSEQ multiplex PCR, and TCRdb kept only the in-frame ones, dropping some. In all, the sample yields tens of thousands of clones. The sample comprised PBMCs. The receptor source for this set is a man aged 50 to 59 in good health and CMV-seropositive.

The chain recombines TRBV7-2 with TRBJ2-3; 7 positions agree with TRBD2. The trim removed 3 bases at V and 8 bases at J, leaving 5 bases unmatched. The CDR3 runs 13 residues. CDR1 SGHTA and CDR2 FQGNSA come from the germline V gene. The CDR3 nucleotides are TGTGCCAGCAGCTTGGGGGAGGGTGGTACGCAGTATTTT. It encodes CASSLGEGGTQYF.

The chain carries TRBV5-1 and TRBJ2-1; tentative D call: TRBD2 (7 bases). The CDR3 is 16 amino acids. Germline V gene data show CDR1 as SGHRS and CDR2 as YFSETQ. Trimming took off 4 bases at V and 7 bases at J, with 21 bases between the two ends. CDR3 region: CASSRRGGAGMNEQFF. The CDR3 DNA reads TGCGCCAGCAGCCGCCGTGGGGGGGCGGGAATGAATGAGCAGTTCTTC. The complete variable domain, with remaining parts taken from reference TRBV5-1 and TRBJ2-1, reads KAGVTQTPRYLIKTRGQQVTLSCSPISGHRSVSWYQQTPGQGLQFLFEYFSETQRNKGNFPGRFSGRQFSNSRSEMNVSTLELGDSALYLCASSRRGGAGMNEQFFGPGTRLTVL.

CDR3 bases: TGTGCCAGCAGCTCGACTAGCGGGAGTTTGGATGAGCAGTTCTTC. It is translated as CASSSTSGSLDEQFF. The J gene is TRBJ2-1, the V gene TRBV7-9; 12 nucleotides match TRBD2. Germline V gene lookup returns CDR1 SEHNR and CDR2 FQNEAQ (reference sequence). The trim removed 4 bases at V and 8 bases at J, leaving 6 bases unmatched. The CDR3 runs to 15 residues.

V usage is TRBV2 and J usage is TRBJ1-4; 7 bases are a match to TRBD1. CDR1 is SNHLY, CDR2 FYNNEI, per germline. V lost 3 bases to trimming and J lost 12 bases; unmatched junction nucleotides: 4. The CDR3 loop spans 12 amino acids. The CDR3 DNA reads TGTGCCAGCAGTGACAACAGGGGACAACTGTTTTTT. This sequence encodes CASSDNRGQLFF.

J is TRBJ2-4 and V is TRBV19; 9 bases line up with TRBD1. J gave up 0 bases and V 4 bases, and 4 bases lay outside the gene matches. Looked up from germline, CDR1 is LNHDA and CDR2 is SQIVND (reference sequence). CDR3 length equals 16 residues. CDR3: CASSTYRGRAKNIQYF. In nucleotides, the CDR3 is TGTGCCAGTAGTACCTACAGGGGGCGAGCCAAAAACATTCAGTACTTC.

J is TRBJ1-3 and V is TRBV6-6; the D gene is possibly TRBD1 (5 bases). The germline CDR1 and CDR2 sequences are MNHNY and SVGAGI (reference sequence). V lost 7 bases and J 3 bases, leaving 13 bases between the germline ends. This CDR3 is 14 amino acids long. Here the CDR3 reads CASNGHSFGNTIYF. The CDR3 nucleotides are TGTGCCAGCAACGGACACAGCTTTGGAAACACCATATATTTT.

This sequence joins TRBV28 and TRBJ1-1; 7 bases map to TRBD1. The germline V gene has CDR1 MDHEN and CDR2 SYDVKM. CDR3 length equals 17 residues. V shed 6 bases and J 0 bases; nucleotides not matched to a gene: 13. As DNA, the CDR3 is TGTGCCAGCAGCCTGATGGGACAGTTTTTAATGAACACTGAAGCTTTCTTT. This codes for CASSLMGQFLMNTEAFF.

CDR3 bases: TGTGCCAGCAGCTTCCACCGACAGGGTTGGGGCTACACCTTC. Translated, it gives CASSFHRQGWGYTF. J is TRBJ1-2 and V is TRBV7-8, with 7 bases fitting TRBD1. The CDR3 is 14 amino acids. CDR1 SGHVS and CDR2 FQNEAQ come from the germline V gene. The trim removed 3 bases at V and 8 bases at J, leaving 9 bases unmatched.

The chain employs TRBV6-6 and TRBJ1-4; the match to TRBD1 covers 9 bases. The CDR3 sequence is 16 residues long. Trimming took 6 bases from V and 0 from J; bases not matched to a gene: 5. From germline, CDR1 is MNHNY and CDR2 SVGAGI (reference sequence). The CDR3 spells CASSRRQGATNEKLFF. CDR3 in DNA: TGTGCCAGCAGCCGAAGACAGGGGGCAACTAATGAAAAACTGTTTTTT.

The chain carries TRBV11-3 and TRBJ2-7; 9 nucleotides agree with TRBD2. The CDR3 is 17 residues long. V lost 5 bases to trimming and J lost 2 bases; unmatched junction nucleotides: 13. The germline gives CDR1 SGHNT, CDR2 YENEEA. CDR3 bases: TGTGCCAGCAGCAAGGGACTAGCCGGAGGAGATCCCTACGAGCAGTACTTC. Translation gives CASSKGLAGGDPYEQYF. Full variable domain (missing parts from reference TRBV11-3 and TRBJ2-7): EAGVVQSPRYKIIEKKQPVAFWCNPISGHNTLYWYLQNLGQGPELLIRYENEEAVDDSQLPKDRFSAERLKGVDSTLKIQPAELGDSAVYLCASSKGLAGGDPYEQYFGPGTRLTVT.

V gene TRBV6-1 combines with J gene TRBJ2-7; 9 bases line up with TRBD1. The CDR3 is 13 amino acids. The ends lost 7 bases at V and 2 bases at J; junction bases unmatched: 3. In germline, CDR1 is MNHNS, CDR2 SASEGT. The CDR3 DNA is TGTGCCAGCAACAGACAGGGGGCCTACGAGCAGTACGTC. This gives the protein CASNRQGAYEQYV.

This chain links TRBV7-2 with TRBJ2-5, with TRBD2 matching 9 bases. The germline CDR1 and CDR2 sequences are SGHTA and FQGNSA. The CDR3 loop spans 13 amino acids. The trim removed 5 bases at V and 4 bases at J, leaving 2 bases unmatched. The CDR3 is CASSQLAGETQYF. The DNA for the CDR3 is TGTGCCAGCAGCCAACTAGCGGGAGAGACCCAGTACTTC.

This chain connects TRBV6-5 to TRBJ1-2; no firm D call. CDR3 length equals 11 residues. The V gene lost 2 bases and the J gene lost 7 bases, with 5 bases spanning the gap. From germline, CDR1 is MNHEY and CDR2 SVGAGI. Here the CDR3 reads CASSYGGGYTF. CDR3 bases: TGTGCCAGCAGTTACGGAGGTGGCTACACCTTC.

The CDR3 region has the DNA TGTGCCAGCAGCTCCCTGGAGATCCCCACAGATACGCAGTATTTT. As protein: CASSSLEIPTDTQYF. The chain couples TRBV7-9 to TRBJ2-3; D not resolved. The CDR3 length is 15 residues. V lost 4 bases, J lost 2 bases, and 13 bases lay in between. Germline V gene lookup returns CDR1 SEHNR and CDR2 FQNEAQ (reference sequence).

The rearrangement links TRBV14 to TRBJ2-5; 11 bases match TRBD1. The length of the CDR3 is 16 residues. Germline V gene lookup returns CDR1 SGHDN and CDR2 FVKESK. V lost 0 bases, J lost 4 bases, and 4 bases stayed unmatched. CDR3 protein: CASSQEGQGVSETQYF. The DNA of the CDR3 is TGTGCCAGCAGCCAAGAGGGACAGGGGGTTTCAGAGACCCAGTACTTC.

The rearrangement joins TRBV19 to TRBJ2-6; D is unclear. CDR1 LNHDA and CDR2 SQIVND come from the germline V gene (reference sequence). Trimming cost V 11 bases and J 4 bases, with 3 bases left between them. There are 10 residues in the CDR3. The CDR3 here is CAGGANVLTF. CDR3 DNA: TGTGCCGGCGGGGCCAACGTCCTGACTTTC.

The V gene is TRBV29-1, the J gene TRBJ1-2; a possible D gene is TRBD1 (6 bases). V was clipped by 8 bases and J by 3 bases, with 16 bases between them. The CDR3 runs 13 residues. CDR1 is SQVTM, CDR2 ANQGSEA, per germline. The CDR3 is CSTLTGNDYGYTF. The CDR3 nucleotides read TGCAGCACCCTGACAGGAAATGACTATGGCTACACCTTC.

The rearrangement joins TRBV19 to TRBJ1-4, with D possibly matching TRBD1 (5 bases). The germline V gene has CDR1 LNHDA and CDR2 SQIVND (reference sequence). V was pared by 7 bases and J by 6 bases, with 15 bases between. The CDR3 sequence is 14 residues long. This chain's CDR3 is CASTKGRVDEKLFF. The CDR3 nucleotides read TGTGCCAGTACCAAAGGCAGGGTTGATGAAAAACTGTTTTTT.

V usage is TRBV11-2 and J usage is TRBJ1-2; D not resolved. Germline V lookup: CDR1 SGHAT, CDR2 FQNNGV. The CDR3 totals 14 residues. V shed 4 bases and J shed 0 bases, with 9 bases lying between them. The CDR3 DNA sequence: TGTGCCAGCAGCTCCTTCCCTTCTAACTATGGCTACACCTTC. Amino acid sequence: CASSSFPSNYGYTF. Full variable domain (remainder filled in from reference TRBV11-2 and TRBJ1-2): EAGVAQSPRYKIIEKRQSVAFWCNPISGHATLYWYQQILGQGPKLLIQFQNNGVVDDSQLPKDRFSAERLKGVDSTLKIQPAKLEDSAVYLCASSSFPSNYGYTFGSGTRLTVV.

In DNA form, the CDR3 reads TGTGCCAGCAGCGTAGGTGGGGGGTTAGTGGACGAGCAGTACTTC. Translated: CASSVGGGLVDEQYF. The V call is TRBV9, the J call TRBJ2-7, with D maybe TRBD2 (6 bases). Germline assignment: CDR1 SGDLS and CDR2 YYNGEE. V was pared by 0 bases and J by 5 bases, with 15 bases between. The CDR3 loop spans 15 amino acids.

This rearrangement joins TRBV18 to TRBJ1-4, with 7 bases matching TRBD1. CDR3 length: 14 amino acids. V was pared by 0 bases and J by 8 bases, with 3 bases of the junction left unmatched. Germline CDR1 is KGHSH and CDR2 is LQKENI. Here the CDR3 reads CASSPPGDREKLFF. CDR3 DNA: TGTGCCAGCTCACCACCCGGGGACAGAGAAAAACTGTTTTTT.

The chain is built from TRBV19 and TRBJ1-3, with D uncertain. Germline CDR1 is LNHDA and CDR2 is SQIVND (reference sequence). Trimming removed 5 bases at V and 0 bases at J, with 11 bases between. CDR3 length: 15 residues. This CDR3 is CASSPGLYSGNTIYF. The CDR3 coding sequence is TGTGCCAGTAGTCCCGGTTTGTACTCTGGAAACACCATATATTTT.

This rearrangement joins TRBV4-2 to TRBJ2-2; 11 nucleotides line up with TRBD2. The germline gives CDR1 LGHNA, CDR2 YNFKEQ. V trimming: 0 bases; J trimming: 4 bases; junction bases outside the gene matches: 10. The CDR3 has 19 amino acids. This chain's CDR3 is CASSQDGLAGGRGTGELFF. CDR3 in DNA: TGTGCCAGCAGCCAAGATGGGCTAGCGGGAGGCCGGGGCACCGGGGAGCTGTTTTTT.

The chain is built from TRBV30 and TRBJ1-1; tentatively, D is TRBD1 (5 bases). Trimming removed 4 bases at V and 1 base at J, with 7 bases between. The germline V gene has CDR1 GTSNPN and CDR2 SVGIG (reference sequence). The CDR3 loop spans 12 amino acids. In DNA, the CDR3 is TGTGCCTGGACAGGGCCGAACACTGAAGCTTTCTTT. Translated, it gives CAWTGPNTEAFF.

The V call is TRBV5-4, the J call TRBJ2-5, with D possibly matching TRBD1 (5 bases). The length of the CDR3 is 13 residues. Germline loops: CDR1 SGHNT, CDR2 YYREEE (reference sequence). The V gene lost 4 bases and the J gene lost 1 base, with 8 bases spanning the gap. CDR3 region: CASSLDIQETQYF. The CDR3 DNA is TGTGCCAGCAGCCTGGACATCCAAGAGACCCAGTACTTC.

The V and J genes are TRBV18 and TRBJ1-5; 7 bases match TRBD1. The V segment lost 2 bases and the J segment 6 bases; nucleotides outside the gene matches: 4. The CDR3 totals 14 residues. Germline V gives CDR1 KGHSH, CDR2 LQKENI. The CDR3 nucleotides read TGTGCCAGCTCACCAAAGGGGGCACGTCAGCCCCAGCATTTT. As protein: CASSPKGARQPQHF.

This chain joins TRBV7-3 and TRBJ1-1; 9 bases fit TRBD1. The V gene's germline CDR1 is SGHTA and CDR2 FQGTGA. The CDR3 is made up of 14 amino acids. Unmatched junction bases numbered 8, after V lost 6 bases and J lost 6 bases. CDR3 nucleotide sequence: TGTGCCAGCAGTTTACAGGGGGCGGGCGCTGAAGCTTTCTTT. Amino acids: CASSLQGAGAEAFF.

J is TRBJ1-2 and V is TRBV29-1, with 7 nucleotides matching TRBD1. Germline loops: CDR1 SQVTM, CDR2 ANQGSEA. The CDR3 is 11 amino acids. The junction had 2 bases not matched to a gene; V was cut back by 6 bases and J by 4 bases. CDR3 protein: CSVKGAYGYTF. The CDR3 nucleotides are TGCAGCGTAAAGGGGGCCTATGGCTACACCTTC.

The CDR3 protein is CASSLEDSPKQYF. The CDR3 DNA reads TGTGCCAGCAGCTTAGAGGACAGCCCCAAGCAGTACTTC. The chain carries TRBV7-9 and TRBJ2-7, with D possibly being TRBD1 (6 bases). Trimming removed 1 base from V and 8 bases from J, with 12 bases in between. In germline, CDR1 is SEHNR, CDR2 FQNEAQ (reference sequence). CDR3 length: 13 residues.

The chain links TRBV29-1 to TRBJ1-1; D is ambiguous. The germline gives CDR1 SQVTM, CDR2 ANQGSEA. Trimming took off 7 bases at V and 1 base at J, with 10 bases between the two ends. This CDR3 spans 12 amino acids. In DNA, the CDR3 is TGCAGCGCCTTACACGCGAACACTGAAGCTTTCTTT. Protein sequence: CSALHANTEAFF. Combining the CDR3 with reference TRBV29-1 and TRBJ1-1 gives the whole variable domain SAVISQKPSRDICQRGTSLTIQCQVDSQVTMMFWYRQQPGQSLTLIATANQGSEATYESGFVIDKFPISRPNLTFSTLTVSNMSPEDSSIYLCSALHANTEAFFGQGTRLTVV.